Listed here is a single TCR beta chain. Antigen unknown. Genomic DNA from each subset was divided evenly over several immunoSEQ plates. This table comes from immunoSEQ multiplex PCR, and its TCRdb copy is limited to in-frame clones, with some not included. The sample holds about 2.5 million clones, around 92% seen once. Germline CDR1 is SQVTM and CDR2 is ANQGSEA. The ends were cut back, 4 bases at V and 5 bases at J, with 12 bases in the middle. The CDR3 covers 12 residues. The data belong to a study of shared clonotypes between healthy human individuals. Findings and limits, study-wide: Despite large depth, sorted-subset datasets appeared incompletely sequenced.

The study separated CD4+ cells into CD45RA+ naive and CD45RA-negative memory subsets. This sequence was found in a man aged 18 to 30 in good health. Some clones in this sample may be carry-over from other donors' samples. The sequenced material came from naive CD4+ T cells from PBMCs. Regarding subset: CD45RA+ positively selected. The chain has TRBV29-1 and TRBJ2-7; D ambiguous. CDR3 in DNA: TGCAGCGTTGCCGGGCCTCGGGACGAGCAGTACTTC. It codes for CSVAGPRDEQYF.